The entry below describes one T cell receptor beta chain. Its antigen target is currently unknown. The CDR3 starts with the cysteine, ends with the phenylalanine, and has 12 residues. No DNA is given. Via the germline V gene, CDR1 is MDHEN and CDR2 SYDVKM. The source of the sample is a study of T cells expressing NK-cell markers (dated by TCRdb to the early 2020s). The study in broad terms: TCR beta-chain repertoires were profiled in sorted CD3+CD56+NKG2C+, CD3+CD56+NKG2C- and CD3+CD56-NKG2C+ T-cell subsets from fewer than 10 donors. Illumina HiSeq 2000/2500, MiSeq or NextSeq was used to sequence libraries as 2 x 150 bp reads. Seven of the eight sequenced donors were HCMV-seropositive and one was HCMV-seronegative. All eight donors whose samples were sequenced were randomly selected healthy volunteers, three of them men and five women.

A commercial ELISA kit detecting HCMV-specific IgG in serum was used to determine HCMV serostatus. Peripheral blood mononuclear cells were isolated from blood by Ficoll density gradient centrifugation. The sequencing machine was an Illumina HiSeq 2000. The TCR beta cDNA libraries were made using 5'RACE template switching, a step that added both a universal primer site and unique molecular identifiers. Priming for cDNA synthesis came from the TCR beta constant segment, and two successive PCR amplification steps followed. The original pipeline was this. MIGEC was used to demultiplex reads and group reads by UMI, and MiTCR was used to assemble and quantify clonotypes. Only TCR cDNA sequences supported by at least two reads were kept to exclude erroneous sequences. The tcR package was used for downstream repertoire analysis, and clonotypes were matched between fractions using CDR3 nucleotide sequence together with V segment. VDJmatch was used to annotate antigen specificity against VDJdb, with one amino acid substitution allowed in CDR3. After the reads were reprocessed by TCRdb, one entry was made per CDR3 protein sequence, with no DNA. These V and J calls derive from TCRdb rather than the authors' analysis. This sample's listing comprises over 100,000 distinct CDR3 sequences. The leading ten clones occupy around a sixth of the sample.

General conclusions and limits of the study: In roughly six donors, the dominant CD3+CD56+NKG2C+ clonotypes ranked among the top 10 CD8+ clonotypes, making up 1.0-7.0% of CD8+ T cells. Those dominant clonotypes were again the most abundant among CD3+CD56-NKG2C+ cells in several donors, at roughly 25-60.1%. It remained unclear whether the expanded NKG2C-expressing T cell clones were specific for HCMV antigens.

The sequence derives from a woman aged 18 to 75 in good health. This receptor chain uses TRBV28 and TRBJ2-3; TCRdb reports TRBD1, a call that lacks DNA to check it against. Sequencing input: blood T cells: a sorted CD56 or NKG2C T cell subset, CD4+ or CD8+ T cells, or bulk PBMC T cells (not recorded which). The CDR3 protein is CASSFGGATQYF. The full variable domain, completed from the reference TRBV28 and TRBJ2-3 proteins outside the CDR3, reads DVKVTQSSRYLVKRTGEKVFLECVQDMDHENMFWYRQDPGLGLRLIYFSYDVKMKEKGDIPEGYSVSREKKERFSLILESASTNQTSMYLCASSFGGATQYFGPGTRLTVL.